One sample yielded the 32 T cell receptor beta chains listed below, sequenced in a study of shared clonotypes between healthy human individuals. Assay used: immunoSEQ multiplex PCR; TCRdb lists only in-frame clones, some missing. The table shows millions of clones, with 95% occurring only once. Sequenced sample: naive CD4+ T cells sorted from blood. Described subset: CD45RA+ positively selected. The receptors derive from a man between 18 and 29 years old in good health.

The DNA for the CDR3 is TGCGCCAGCGGGTCCCACACTGAAGCTTTCTTT. Its protein is CASGSHTEAFF. V is TRBV5-1 and J is TRBJ1-1; D is uncertain. Trimming removed 7 bases from V and 3 bases from J, with 7 bases in between. The CDR3 totals 11 residues. Germline CDR1 SGHRS, CDR2 YFSETQ.

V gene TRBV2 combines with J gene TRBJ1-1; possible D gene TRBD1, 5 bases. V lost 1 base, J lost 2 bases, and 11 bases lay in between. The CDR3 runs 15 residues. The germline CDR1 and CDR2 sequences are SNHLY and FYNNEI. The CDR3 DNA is TGTGCCAGCAGTGAAGGTCCCCAGGGCAACACTGAAGCTTTCTTT. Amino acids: CASSEGPQGNTEAFF.

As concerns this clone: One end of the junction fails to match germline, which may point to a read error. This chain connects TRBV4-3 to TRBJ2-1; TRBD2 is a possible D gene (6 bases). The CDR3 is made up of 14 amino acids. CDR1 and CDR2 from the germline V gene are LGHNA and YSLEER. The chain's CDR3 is CASSQEPGDRSPVF. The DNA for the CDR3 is TGCGCCAGCAGCCAAGAGCCGGGAGATCGGTCGCCGGTCTTC.

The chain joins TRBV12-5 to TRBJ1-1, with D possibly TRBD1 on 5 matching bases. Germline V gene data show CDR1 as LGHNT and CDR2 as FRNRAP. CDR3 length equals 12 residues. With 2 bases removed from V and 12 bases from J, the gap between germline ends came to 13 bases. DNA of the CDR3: TGTGCTAGTGGTTTGCCCCCAGGGAGTACTTTCTTT. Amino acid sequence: CASGLPPGSTFF.

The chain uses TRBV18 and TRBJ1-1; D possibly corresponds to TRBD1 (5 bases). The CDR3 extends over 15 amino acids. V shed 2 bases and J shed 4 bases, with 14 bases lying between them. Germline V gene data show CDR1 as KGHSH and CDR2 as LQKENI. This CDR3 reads CASSPYSGTFTEAFF. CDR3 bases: TGTGCCAGCTCACCATATTCCGGGACTTTCACTGAAGCTTTCTTT.

The DNA of the CDR3 is TGTGCCAGCTCACTCCGGGACAGCTTCACGGGGGAGCTGTTTTTT. Translation gives CASSLRDSFTGELFF. The chain uses TRBV18 and TRBJ2-2; the match to TRBD1 covers 7 bases. This CDR3 comprises 15 residues. Germline V gene lookup returns CDR1 KGHSH and CDR2 LQKENI. Trimming removed 4 bases from V and 8 bases from J; junction bases left unmatched: 10.

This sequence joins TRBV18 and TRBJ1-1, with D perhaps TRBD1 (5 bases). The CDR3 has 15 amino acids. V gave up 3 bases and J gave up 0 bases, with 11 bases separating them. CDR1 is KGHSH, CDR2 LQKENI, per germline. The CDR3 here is CASSPFDSLNTEAFF. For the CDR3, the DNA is TGTGCCAGCTCACCCTTTGACAGCCTGAACACTGAAGCTTTCTTT. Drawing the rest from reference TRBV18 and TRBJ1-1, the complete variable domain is NAGVMQNPRHLVRRRGQEARLRCSPMKGHSHVYWYRQLPEEGLKFMVYLQKENIIDESGMPKERFSAEFPKEGPSILRIQQVVRGDSAAYFCASSPFDSLNTEAFFGQGTRLTVV.

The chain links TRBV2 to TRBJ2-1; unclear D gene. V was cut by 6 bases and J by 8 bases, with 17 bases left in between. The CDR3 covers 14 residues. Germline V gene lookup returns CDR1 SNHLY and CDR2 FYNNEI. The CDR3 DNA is TGTGCCAGCAGGTTTCACGATGTCCCTCATGAGCAGTTCTTC. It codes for CASRFHDVPHEQFF.

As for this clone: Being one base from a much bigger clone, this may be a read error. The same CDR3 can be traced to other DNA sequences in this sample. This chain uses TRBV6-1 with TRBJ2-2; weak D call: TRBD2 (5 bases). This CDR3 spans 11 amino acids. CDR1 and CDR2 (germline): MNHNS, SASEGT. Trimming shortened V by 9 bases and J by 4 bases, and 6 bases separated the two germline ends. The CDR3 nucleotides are TGTGCCAGTCGGGGCACCGGGGAGCTGTTTTTT. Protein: CASRGTGELFF.

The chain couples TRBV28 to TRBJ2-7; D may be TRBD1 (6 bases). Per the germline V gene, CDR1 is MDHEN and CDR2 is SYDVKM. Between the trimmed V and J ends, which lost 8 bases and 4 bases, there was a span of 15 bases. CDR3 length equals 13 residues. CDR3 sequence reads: CASRQVDHYEQYF. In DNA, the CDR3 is TGTGCCAGCCGACAGGTCGACCATTACGAGCAGTACTTC.

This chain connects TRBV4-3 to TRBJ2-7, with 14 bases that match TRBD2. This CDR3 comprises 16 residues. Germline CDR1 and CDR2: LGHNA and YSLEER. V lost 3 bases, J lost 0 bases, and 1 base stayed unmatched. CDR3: CASSHGTSGSSYEQYF. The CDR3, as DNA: TGCGCCAGCAGCCATGGGACTAGCGGGAGCTCCTACGAGCAGTACTTC.

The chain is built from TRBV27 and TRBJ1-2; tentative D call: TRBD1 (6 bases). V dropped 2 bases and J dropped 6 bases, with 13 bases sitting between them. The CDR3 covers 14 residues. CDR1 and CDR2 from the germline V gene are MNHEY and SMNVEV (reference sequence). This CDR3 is CASSLRGGGHGYTF. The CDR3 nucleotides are TGTGCCAGCAGTTTAAGGGGAGGGGGTCATGGCTACACCTTC.

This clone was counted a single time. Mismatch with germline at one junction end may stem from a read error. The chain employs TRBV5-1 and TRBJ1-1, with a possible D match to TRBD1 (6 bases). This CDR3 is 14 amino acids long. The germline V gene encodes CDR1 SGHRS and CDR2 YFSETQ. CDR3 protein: CASSLLRGNAEAFF. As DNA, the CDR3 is TGCGCCAGCAGCTTATTAAGGGGGAACGCTGAAGCTTTCTTT. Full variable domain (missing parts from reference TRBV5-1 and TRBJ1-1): KAGVTQTPRYLIKTRGQQVTLSCSPISGHRSVSWYQQTPGQGLQFLFEYFSETQRNKGNFPGRFSGRQFSNSRSEMNVSTLELGDSALYLCASSLLRGNAEAFFGQGTRLTVV.

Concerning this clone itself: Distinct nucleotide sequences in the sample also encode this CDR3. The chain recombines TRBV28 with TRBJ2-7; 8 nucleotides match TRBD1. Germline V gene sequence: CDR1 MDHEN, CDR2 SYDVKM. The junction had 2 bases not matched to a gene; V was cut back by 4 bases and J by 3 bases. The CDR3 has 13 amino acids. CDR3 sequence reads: CASSSGQDYEQYF. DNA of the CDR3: TGTGCCAGCAGTTCGGGACAGGACTACGAGCAGTACTTC.

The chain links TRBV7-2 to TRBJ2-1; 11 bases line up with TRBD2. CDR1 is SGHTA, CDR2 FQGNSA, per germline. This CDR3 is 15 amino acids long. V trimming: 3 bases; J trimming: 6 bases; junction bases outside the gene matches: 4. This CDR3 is CASSLRLAGSNEQFF. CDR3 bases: TGTGCCAGCAGCTTGAGACTAGCGGGAAGCAATGAGCAGTTCTTC.

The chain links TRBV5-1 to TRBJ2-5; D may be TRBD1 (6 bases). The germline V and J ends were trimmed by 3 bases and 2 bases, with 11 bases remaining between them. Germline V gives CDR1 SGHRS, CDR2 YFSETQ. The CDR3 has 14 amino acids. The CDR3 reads CASSYAGAQETQYF. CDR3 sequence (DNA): TGCGCCAGCAGCTACGCAGGGGCACAAGAGACCCAGTACTTC.

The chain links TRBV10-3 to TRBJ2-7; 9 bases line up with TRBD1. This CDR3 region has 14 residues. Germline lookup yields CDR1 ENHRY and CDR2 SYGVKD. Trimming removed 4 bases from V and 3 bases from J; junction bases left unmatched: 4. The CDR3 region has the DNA TGTGCCATCAGTGGGGTGACAGGGGGCTACGAGCAGTACTTC. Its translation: CAISGVTGGYEQYF.

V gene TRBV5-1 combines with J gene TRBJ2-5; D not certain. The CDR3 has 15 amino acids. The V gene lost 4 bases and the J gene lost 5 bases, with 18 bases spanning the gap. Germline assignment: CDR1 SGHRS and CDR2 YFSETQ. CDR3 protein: CASSPLDGRDETQYF. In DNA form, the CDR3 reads TGCGCCAGCAGCCCTCTCGACGGTCGCGACGAGACCCAGTACTTC.

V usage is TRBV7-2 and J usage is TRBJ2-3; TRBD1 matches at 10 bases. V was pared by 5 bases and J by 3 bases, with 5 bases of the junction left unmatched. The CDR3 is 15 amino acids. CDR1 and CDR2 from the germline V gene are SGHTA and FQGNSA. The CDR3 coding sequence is TGTGCCAGCAGCGTAGGGACAGGGGTTACAGATACGCAGTATTTT. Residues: CASSVGTGVTDTQYF.

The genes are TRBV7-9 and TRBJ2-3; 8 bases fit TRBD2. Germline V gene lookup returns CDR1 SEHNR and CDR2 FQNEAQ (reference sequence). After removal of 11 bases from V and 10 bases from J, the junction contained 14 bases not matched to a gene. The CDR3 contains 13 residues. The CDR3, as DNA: TGTGCCGAACGAAGGCTAGCGGGCGCCCCGCAGTATTTT. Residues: CAERRLAGAPQYF.

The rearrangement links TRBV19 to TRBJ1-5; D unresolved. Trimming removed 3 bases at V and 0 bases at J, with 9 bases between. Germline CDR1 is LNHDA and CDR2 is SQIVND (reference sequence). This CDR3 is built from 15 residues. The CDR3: CASSIGHVSNQPQHF. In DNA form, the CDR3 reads TGTGCCAGTAGTATTGGGCACGTTAGCAATCAGCCCCAGCATTTT.

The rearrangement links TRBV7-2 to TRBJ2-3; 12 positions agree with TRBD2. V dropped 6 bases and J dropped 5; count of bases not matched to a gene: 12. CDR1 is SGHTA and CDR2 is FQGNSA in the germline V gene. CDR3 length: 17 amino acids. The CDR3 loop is CASSRESTSGGRDTQYF. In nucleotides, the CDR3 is TGTGCCAGCAGTCGGGAGTCGACTAGCGGGGGCCGAGATACGCAGTATTTT.

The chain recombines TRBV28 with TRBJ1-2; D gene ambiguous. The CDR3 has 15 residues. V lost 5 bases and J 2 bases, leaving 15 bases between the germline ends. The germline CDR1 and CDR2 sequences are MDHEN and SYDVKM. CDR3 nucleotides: TGTGCCAGCAGTCTTTCCCCGACAAGAAACTATGGCTACACCTTC. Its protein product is CASSLSPTRNYGYTF.

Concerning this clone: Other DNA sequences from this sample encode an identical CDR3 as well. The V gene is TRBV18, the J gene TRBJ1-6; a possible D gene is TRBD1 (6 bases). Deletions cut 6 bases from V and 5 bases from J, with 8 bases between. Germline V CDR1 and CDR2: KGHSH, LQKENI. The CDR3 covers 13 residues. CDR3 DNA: TGTGCCAGCTCGGGGGGCAATAATTCACCCCTCCACTTT. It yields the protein CASSGGNNSPLHF.

CDR3 protein: CASSLGAGYEQYF. The CDR3 DNA reads as TGTGCCAGCAGCTTAGGTGCGGGATACGAGCAGTACTTC. This rearrangement joins TRBV7-2 to TRBJ2-7, with D tentatively TRBD2 (6 bases). With 1 base removed from V and 4 bases from J, the gap between germline ends came to 8 bases. Germline values: CDR1 SGHTA, CDR2 FQGNSA. The CDR3 spans 13 residues.

CDR3 in DNA: TGTGCCAGCAGACTAGAGGGGGGGAGATACAATGAGCAGTTCTTC. Protein sequence: CASRLEGGRYNEQFF. This sequence joins TRBV7-8 and TRBJ2-1; possibly TRBD2 for D (7 bases). V was shortened by 6 bases and J by 4 bases, with 16 bases between the two germline ends. The germline gives CDR1 SGHVS, CDR2 FQNEAQ. This CDR3 has 15 amino acids.

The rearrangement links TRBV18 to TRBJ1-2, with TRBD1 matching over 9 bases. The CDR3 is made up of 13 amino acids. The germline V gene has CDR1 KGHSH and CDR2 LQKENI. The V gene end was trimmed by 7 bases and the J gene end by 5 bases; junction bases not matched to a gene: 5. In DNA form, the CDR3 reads TGTGCCAGCTTTGGACAGGGGCGGTATGGCTACACCTTC. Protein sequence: CASFGQGRYGYTF.

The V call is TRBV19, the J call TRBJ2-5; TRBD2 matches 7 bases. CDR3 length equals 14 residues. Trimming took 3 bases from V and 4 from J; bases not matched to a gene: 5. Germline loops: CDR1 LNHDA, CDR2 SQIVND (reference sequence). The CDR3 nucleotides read TGTGCCAGTAGTATCTGGCGGGAGCGAGAGACCCAGTACTTC. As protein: CASSIWRERETQYF. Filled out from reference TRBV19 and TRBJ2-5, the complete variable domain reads DGGITQSPKYLFRKEGQNVTLSCEQNLNHDAMYWYRQDPGQGLRLIYYSQIVNDFQKGDIAEGYSVSREKKESFPLTVTSAQKNPTAFYLCASSIWRERETQYFGPGTRLLVL.

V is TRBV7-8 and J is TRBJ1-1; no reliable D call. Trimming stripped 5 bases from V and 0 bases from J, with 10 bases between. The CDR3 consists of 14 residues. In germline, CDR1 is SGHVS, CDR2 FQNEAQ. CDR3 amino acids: CASSLPVMNTEAFF. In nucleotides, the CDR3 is TGTGCCAGCAGCCTCCCCGTTATGAACACTGAAGCTTTCTTT.

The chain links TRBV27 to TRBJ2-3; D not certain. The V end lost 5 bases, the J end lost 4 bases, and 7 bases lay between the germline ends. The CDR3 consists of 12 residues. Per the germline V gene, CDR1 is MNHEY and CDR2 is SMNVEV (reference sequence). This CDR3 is CASSTPPDTQYF. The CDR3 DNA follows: TGTGCCAGCAGTACTCCCCCAGATACGCAGTATTTT.

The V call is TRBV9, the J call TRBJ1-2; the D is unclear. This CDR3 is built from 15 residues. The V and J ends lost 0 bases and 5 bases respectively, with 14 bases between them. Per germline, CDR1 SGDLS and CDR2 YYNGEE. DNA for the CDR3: TGTGCCAGCAGCGTAGGGAGGGATCTGGCATATGGCTACACCTTC. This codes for CASSVGRDLAYGYTF.

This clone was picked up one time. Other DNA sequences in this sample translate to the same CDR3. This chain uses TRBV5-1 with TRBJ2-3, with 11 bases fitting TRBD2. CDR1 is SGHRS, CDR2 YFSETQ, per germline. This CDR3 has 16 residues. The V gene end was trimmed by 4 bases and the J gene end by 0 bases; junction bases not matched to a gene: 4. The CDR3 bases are TGCGCCAGCAGCCCTGGGACTAGCGGTAGCACAGATACGCAGTATTTT. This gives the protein CASSPGTSGSTDTQYF.